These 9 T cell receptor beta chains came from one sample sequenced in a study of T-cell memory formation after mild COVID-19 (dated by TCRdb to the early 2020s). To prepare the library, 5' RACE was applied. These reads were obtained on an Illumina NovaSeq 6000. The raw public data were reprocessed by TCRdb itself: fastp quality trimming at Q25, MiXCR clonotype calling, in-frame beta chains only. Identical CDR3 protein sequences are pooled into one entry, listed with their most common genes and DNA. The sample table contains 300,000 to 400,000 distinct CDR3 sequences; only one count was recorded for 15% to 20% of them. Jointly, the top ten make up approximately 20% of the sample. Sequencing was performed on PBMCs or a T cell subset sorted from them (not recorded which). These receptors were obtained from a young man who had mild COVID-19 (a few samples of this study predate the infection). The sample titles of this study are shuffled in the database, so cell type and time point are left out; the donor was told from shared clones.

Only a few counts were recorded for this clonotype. Here the CDR3 DNA reads TGTGCCAGCAGTTTAATCGTGGGGCTAGATCGGGTCAATGAGCAGTTCTTC. It is translated as CASSLIVGLDRVNEQFF. The chain links TRBV12-3 or TRBV12-4 to TRBJ2-1; D perhaps matches TRBD1 (5 bases). V lost 2 bases to trimming and J lost 6 bases, with 20 bases between them. CDR3 length: 17 amino acids.

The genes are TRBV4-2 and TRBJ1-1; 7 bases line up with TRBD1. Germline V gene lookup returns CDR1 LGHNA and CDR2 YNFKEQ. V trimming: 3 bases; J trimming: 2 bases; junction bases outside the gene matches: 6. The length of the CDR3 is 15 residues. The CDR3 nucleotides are TGTGCCAGCAGCCATGATCAGGGGGTTAACACTGAAGCTTTCTTT. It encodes CASSHDQGVNTEAFF.

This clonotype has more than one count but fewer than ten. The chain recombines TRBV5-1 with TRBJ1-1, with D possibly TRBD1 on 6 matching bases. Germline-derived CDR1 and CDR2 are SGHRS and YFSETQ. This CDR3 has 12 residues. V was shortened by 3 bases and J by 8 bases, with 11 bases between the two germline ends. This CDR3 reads CASSYGQSEAFF. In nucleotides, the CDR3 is TGCGCCAGCAGCTATGGACAGAGCGAAGCTTTCTTT.

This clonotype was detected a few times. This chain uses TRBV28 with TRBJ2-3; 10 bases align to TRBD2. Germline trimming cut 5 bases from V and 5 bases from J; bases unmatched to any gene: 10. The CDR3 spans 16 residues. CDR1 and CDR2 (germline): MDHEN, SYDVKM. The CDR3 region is CASSQISGGARDTQYF. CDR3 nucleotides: TGTGCCAGCAGTCAAATCAGCGGGGGGGCCAGAGATACGCAGTATTTT. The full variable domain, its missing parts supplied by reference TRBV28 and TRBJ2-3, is DVKVTQSSRYLVKRTGEKVFLECVQDMDHENMFWYRQDPGLGLRLIYFSYDVKMKEKGDIPEGYSVSREKKERFSLILESASTNQTSMYLCASSQISGGARDTQYFGPGTRLTVL.

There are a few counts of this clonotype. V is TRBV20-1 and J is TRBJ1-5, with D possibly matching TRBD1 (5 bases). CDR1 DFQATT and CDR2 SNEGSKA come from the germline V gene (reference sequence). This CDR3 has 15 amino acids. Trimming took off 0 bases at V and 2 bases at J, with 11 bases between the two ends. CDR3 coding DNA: TGCAGTGCTAGAGATGGGCAGGGACGCAATCAGCCCCAGCATTTT. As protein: CSARDGQGRNQPQHF.

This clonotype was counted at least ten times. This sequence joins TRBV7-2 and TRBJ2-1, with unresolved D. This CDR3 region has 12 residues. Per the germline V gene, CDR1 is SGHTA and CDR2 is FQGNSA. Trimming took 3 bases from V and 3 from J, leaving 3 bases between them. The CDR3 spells CASSFGYNEQFF. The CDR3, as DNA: TGTGCCAGCAGCTTCGGCTACAATGAGCAGTTCTTC. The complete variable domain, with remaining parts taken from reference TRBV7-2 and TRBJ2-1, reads GAGVSQSPSNKVTEKGKDVELRCDPISGHTALYWYRQSLGQGLEFLIYFQGNSAPDKSGLPSDRFSAERTGGSVSTLTIQRTQQEDSAVYLCASSFGYNEQFFGPGTRLTVL.

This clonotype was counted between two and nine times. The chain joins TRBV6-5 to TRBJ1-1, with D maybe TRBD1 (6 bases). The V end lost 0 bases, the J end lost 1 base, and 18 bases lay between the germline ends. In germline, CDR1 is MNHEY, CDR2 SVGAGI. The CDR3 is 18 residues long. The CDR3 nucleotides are TGTGCCAGCAGTTACTCGGTCCACAGGGAAAAATCGAACACTGAAGCTTTCTTT. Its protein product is CASSYSVHREKSNTEAFF.

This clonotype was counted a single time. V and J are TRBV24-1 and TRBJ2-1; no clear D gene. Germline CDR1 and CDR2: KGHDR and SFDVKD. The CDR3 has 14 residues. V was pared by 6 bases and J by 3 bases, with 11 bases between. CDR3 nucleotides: TGTGCCACCAGTAACGGAGATTACTACAATGAGCAGTTCTTC. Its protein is CATSNGDYYNEQFF.

CDR3 protein: CASSQGTGGYEKLFF. CDR3 bases: TGTGCCAGCAGCCAAGGGACAGGGGGGTATGAAAAACTGTTTTTT. The chain joins TRBV3-1 to TRBJ1-4; 10 bases match TRBD1. Germline V CDR1 and CDR2: LGHDT, YNNKEL (reference sequence). The CDR3 contains 15 residues. The V and J ends lost 1 base and 6 bases, in that order; junction bases with no gene match: 2. The entire variable domain, with the rest obtained from reference TRBV3-1 and TRBJ1-4, is as follows: DTAVSQTPKYLVTQMGNDKSIKCEQNLGHDTMYWYKQDSKKFLKIMFSYNNKELIINETVPNRFSPKSPDKAHLNLHINSLELGDSAVYFCASSQGTGGYEKLFFGSGTQLSVL.